These 2 T cell receptor beta chains were sequenced from one sample in a study of CD8 T cells in Susac syndrome. The authors reverse transcribed 0.5 to 1 ug RNA with random hexamers. TCRdb reanalysed the immunoSEQ multiplex PCR reads using MiXCR and keeps one entry per CDR3 protein. The table lists about 140,000 distinct CDR3 sequences, around 95% of them singletons. The sample taken for sequencing was CD4+ T cells from PBMCs. These receptors were collected from a human donor with Susac syndrome.

This chain links TRBV6-5 with TRBJ2-7; 9 bases match TRBD1. CDR1 is MNHEY, CDR2 SVGAGI, per germline. This CDR3 is 13 amino acids long. V trimming: 8 bases; J trimming: 0 bases; junction bases outside the gene matches: 2. The CDR3 sequence is CASGQGPSYEQYF. The CDR3 region has the DNA TGTGCCAGCGGACAGGGGCCCTCCTACGAGCAGTACTTC.

V and J are TRBV7-3 and TRBJ2-5; 8 bases are a match to TRBD1. Germline values: CDR1 SGHTA, CDR2 FQGTGA. V shed 5 bases and J 4 bases; nucleotides not matched to a gene: 6. CDR3 size: 14 residues. As DNA, the CDR3 is TGTGCCAGCAGCCCGGCCGGGACAGGAGAGACCCAGTACTTC. This codes for CASSPAGTGETQYF. Supplemented by reference TRBV7-3 and TRBJ2-5, the full variable domain reads GAGVSQTPSNKVTEKGKYVELRCDPISGHTALYWYRQSLGQGPEFLIYFQGTGAADDSGLPNDRFFAVRPEGSVSTLKIQRTERGDSAVYLCASSPAGTGETQYFGPGTRLLVL.